These 32 T cell receptor beta chains were sequenced from one sample in a study of PD-L1 blockade in urothelial cancer. Described time point: pretreatment peripheral blood. The protocol was immunoSEQ multiplex PCR, while the TCRdb copy is restricted to in-frame clones and leaves out a portion. Here the sample spans around 130,000 clones, approximately 84% being singletons. The source material was PBMCs, sampled around atezolizumab (anti-PD-L1) treatment. Receptors originate from a man aged 50 to 59 with urothelial cancer.

The chain joins TRBV7-9 to TRBJ2-5, with 7 bases that match TRBD2. This CDR3 spans 15 amino acids. J lost 2 bases, V lost 1 base, and 4 bases had no gene match. The germline V gene has CDR1 SEHNR and CDR2 FQNEAQ (reference sequence). CDR3: CASSLVGEGQETQYF. The DNA of the CDR3 is TGTGCCAGCAGCTTAGTTGGGGAGGGACAAGAGACCCAGTACTTC. Full variable domain (outside the CDR3, taken from reference TRBV7-9 and TRBJ2-5): DTGVSQNPRHKITKRGQNVTFRCDPISEHNRLYWYRQTLGQGPEFLTYFQNEAQLEKSRLLSDRFSAERPKGSFSTLEIQRTEQGDSAMYLCASSLVGEGQETQYFGPGTRLLVL.

The rearrangement uses TRBV7-9 and TRBJ1-1; 10 bases align to TRBD1. V shed 5 bases, J shed 12 bases, and the junction held 15 bases outside the gene matches. This CDR3 has 15 residues. CDR1 and CDR2 from the germline V gene are SEHNR and FQNEAQ (reference sequence). The CDR3 reads CASSRTGGWVEGTFF. The CDR3 region has the DNA TGTGCCAGCAGCCGGACAGGGGGATGGGTCGAGGGAACTTTCTTT.

The J gene is TRBJ2-5, the V gene TRBV18; a possible D gene is TRBD1 (6 bases). This CDR3 is built from 15 residues. Trimming removed 1 base at V and 4 bases at J, with 13 bases between. The germline V gene has CDR1 KGHSH and CDR2 LQKENI. This CDR3 is CASSPLGTGIETQYF. CDR3 sequence (DNA): TGTGCCAGCTCACCACTGGGTACAGGGATAGAGACCCAGTACTTC.

The V and J genes are TRBV27 and TRBJ2-4; D is perhaps TRBD2 (6 bases). Germline V gene data show CDR1 as MNHEY and CDR2 as SMNVEV (reference sequence). The V and J ends lost 3 bases and 6 bases respectively, with 12 bases between them. The CDR3 is 14 residues long. The CDR3, as DNA: TGTGCCAGCAGTTTCGAGCGTAGCGGAAACATTCAGTACTTC. Protein product: CASSFERSGNIQYF.

This clone showed up just a few times. The genes are TRBV5-8 and TRBJ1-5; 10 bases match TRBD1. J lost 2 bases, V lost 3 bases, and 5 bases had no gene match. CDR1 and CDR2 from the germline V gene are SGHTS and YDEGEE. The CDR3 totals 16 residues. The CDR3 coding sequence is TGTGCCAGCAGCTCCCGGGACAGGGGACGCAATCAGCCCCAGCATTTT. Protein: CASSSRDRGRNQPQHF.

CDR3 sequence reads: CASSLLQGDTNEQFF. For the CDR3, the DNA is TGTGCCAGCAGCTTGCTACAGGGGGACACCAATGAGCAGTTCTTC. This sequence joins TRBV5-4 and TRBJ2-1, with 8 bases lining up with TRBD1. The CDR3 sequence is 15 residues long. Germline V CDR1 and CDR2: SGHNT, YYREEE (reference sequence). V gave up 1 base and J gave up 6 bases; unmatched junction bases: 6.

This rearrangement joins TRBV6-5 to TRBJ2-7, with a tentative D call TRBD1 (7 bases). Trimming pared 0 bases from V and 0 bases from J, leaving 12 bases between. CDR1 is MNHEY, CDR2 SVGAGI, per germline. The CDR3 runs 16 residues. Here the CDR3 DNA reads TGTGCCAGCAGTTACTCTACCAGGGGGGCCTCCTACGAGCAGTACTTC. This gives the protein CASSYSTRGASYEQYF.

The rearrangement uses TRBV4-1 and TRBJ2-1; D is unclear. Germline values: CDR1 MGHRA, CDR2 YSYEKL. The CDR3 is made up of 16 amino acids. The germline V and J ends were trimmed by 1 base and 6 bases, with 16 bases remaining between them. DNA of the CDR3: TGCGCCAGCAGCCAAGGCGGATTAGTCCGTGTCAATGAGCAGTTCTTC. It encodes CASSQGGLVRVNEQFF.

The chain couples TRBV27 to TRBJ1-5; D might be TRBD1 (5 bases). Germline V gives CDR1 MNHEY, CDR2 SMNVEV (reference sequence). The CDR3 is 14 residues long. Trimming left V 3 bases short and J 4 bases short, with 10 bases between. CDR3 nucleotide sequence: TGTGCCAGCAGTTTCCAGGGTGGGAATCAGCCCCAGCATTTT. Its translation is CASSFQGGNQPQHF.

The chain couples TRBV7-9 to TRBJ1-5; no definite D call. The CDR3 is 17 amino acids. Trimming pared 1 base from V and 0 bases from J, leaving 13 bases between. Looked up from germline, CDR1 is SEHNR and CDR2 is FQNEAQ (reference sequence). In DNA, the CDR3 is TGTGCCAGCAGCTTAGGGACGGGAGATTATAGCAATCAGCCCCAGCATTTT. Translating gives CASSLGTGDYSNQPQHF.

The chain is built from TRBV9 and TRBJ2-2, with 8 positions matching TRBD1. Germline CDR1 reads SGDLS; CDR2 reads YYNGEE. V was clipped by 7 bases and J by 5 bases; unmatched bases: 4. The CDR3 is made up of 13 amino acids. The chain's CDR3 is CASRRQGTGELFF. The DNA for the CDR3 is TGTGCCAGCCGGCGACAGGGGACCGGGGAGCTGTTTTTT. Full variable domain (outside the CDR3, taken from reference TRBV9 and TRBJ2-2): DSGVTQTPKHLITATGQRVTLRCSPRSGDLSVYWYQQSLDQGLQFLIQYYNGEERAKGNILERFSAQQFPDLHSELNLSSLELGDSALYFCASRRQGTGELFFGEGSRLTVL.

The chain joins TRBV10-3 to TRBJ2-1; 7 nucleotides align to TRBD1. The CDR3 loop spans 17 amino acids. Germline values: CDR1 ENHRY, CDR2 SYGVKD. Trimming at V came to 2 bases and at J to 3 bases, leaving 10 bases not matched to a gene. In nucleotides, the CDR3 is TGTGCCATCAGTGAGGGGCAGGGACGGGACAGCTACAATGAGCAGTTCTTC. Residues: CAISEGQGRDSYNEQFF.

This clone was found a few times. This rearrangement joins TRBV4-1 to TRBJ1-5; no clear D gene. This CDR3 comprises 15 residues. Germline V CDR1 and CDR2: MGHRA, YSYEKL. The V and J ends lost 0 bases and 3 bases respectively, with 9 bases between them. CDR3: CASSQELGLNQPQHF. The CDR3 DNA follows: TGCGCCAGCAGCCAAGAATTGGGCCTCAATCAGCCCCAGCATTTT.

The V gene is TRBV2, the J gene TRBJ2-5; TRBD1 aligns across 7 bases. The CDR3 covers 12 residues. J gave up 2 bases and V 9 bases, and 3 bases lay outside the gene matches. The germline V gene has CDR1 SNHLY and CDR2 FYNNEI. The CDR3 reads CASRDRQETQYF. As DNA, the CDR3 is TGTGCCAGTCGGGACAGACAAGAGACCCAGTACTTC.

This clone was found once. The chain employs TRBV11-3 and TRBJ1-2, with D hard to call. The CDR3 consists of 15 residues. The V gene lost 5 bases and the J gene lost 9 bases, with 22 bases spanning the gap. Germline-derived CDR1 and CDR2 are SGHNT and YENEEA. CDR3 DNA: TGTGCCAGCAGCCTGAGGACTGGCCCCCCTAGCCGCTACACCTTC. Translated: CASSLRTGPPSRYTF.

The rearrangement links TRBV7-2 to TRBJ2-7, with D possibly TRBD1 on 6 matching bases. Trimming cost V 5 bases and J 3 bases, with 11 bases left between them. The germline V gene encodes CDR1 SGHTA and CDR2 FQGNSA. This CDR3 comprises 13 residues. The DNA of the CDR3 is TGTGCCAGCAGCCTAGGACAGAACTACGAGCAGTACTTC. Translated, it gives CASSLGQNYEQYF.

J is TRBJ1-6 and V is TRBV9; D gene uncertain. Germline CDR1 reads SGDLS; CDR2 reads YYNGEE. CDR3 length: 15 amino acids. Trimming removed 4 bases from V and 7 bases from J, with 15 bases in between. The CDR3 region is CASSLGVGYNSPLHF. As DNA, the CDR3 is TGTGCCAGCAGCCTCGGGGTCGGTTACAATTCACCCCTCCACTTT.

V gene TRBV2 combines with J gene TRBJ2-3; 9 nucleotides line up with TRBD2. Germline CDR1 is SNHLY and CDR2 is FYNNEI. V gave up 1 base and J gave up 1 base; unmatched junction bases: 0. The CDR3 contains 15 residues. The DNA for the CDR3 is TGTGCCAGCAGTGAAGGACTAGCGGGCACAGATACGCAGTATTTT. It encodes CASSEGLAGTDTQYF. Combining the CDR3 with reference TRBV2 and TRBJ2-3 gives the whole variable domain EPEVTQTPSHQVTQMGQEVILRCVPISNHLYFYWYRQILGQKVEFLVSFYNNEISEKSEIFDDQFSVERPDGSNFTLKIRSTKLEDSAMYFCASSEGLAGTDTQYFGPGTRLTVL.

The V call is TRBV6-1, the J call TRBJ2-7; 8 bases align to TRBD1. The V and J ends lost 4 bases and 3 bases, in that order; junction bases with no gene match: 5. CDR3 size: 14 residues. CDR1 and CDR2 from the germline V gene are MNHNS and SASEGT. The CDR3 loop is CASSGVQGGYEQYF. CDR3 bases: TGTGCCAGCAGTGGAGTACAGGGGGGCTACGAGCAGTACTTC.

V is TRBV28 and J is TRBJ2-1, with D possibly being TRBD2 (6 bases). This CDR3 contains 15 residues. V was shortened by 3 bases and J by 5 bases, with 14 bases between the two germline ends. Germline-derived CDR1 and CDR2 are MDHEN and SYDVKM. DNA for the CDR3: TGTGCCAGCAGTTTGACCGGGACTGGAAACAATGAGCAGTTCTTC. This sequence encodes CASSLTGTGNNEQFF. Full variable domain (rest looked up from reference TRBV28 and TRBJ2-1): DVKVTQSSRYLVKRTGEKVFLECVQDMDHENMFWYRQDPGLGLRLIYFSYDVKMKEKGDIPEGYSVSREKKERFSLILESASTNQTSMYLCASSLTGTGNNEQFFGPGTRLTVL.

This clone was recorded only once. The chain couples TRBV18 to TRBJ2-7; D gene uncertain. The CDR3 runs 11 residues. Looked up from germline, CDR1 is KGHSH and CDR2 is LQKENI. V dropped 6 bases and J dropped 1 base, with 4 bases sitting between them. The CDR3 loop is CASSQSYEQYF. The CDR3 DNA is TGTGCCAGCTCTCAGTCCTACGAGCAGTACTTC.

The V gene is TRBV29-1, the J gene TRBJ1-4; D call uncertain. The CDR3 is made up of 14 amino acids. Trimming cost V 4 bases and J 0 bases, with 9 bases left between them. Germline-derived CDR1 and CDR2 are SQVTM and ANQGSEA. DNA of the CDR3: TGCAGCGTTGCCCCAGGAACAACTAATGAAAAACTGTTTTTT. Translation gives CSVAPGTTNEKLFF. Variable domain in full (rest from reference TRBV29-1 and TRBJ1-4): SAVISQKPSRDICQRGTSLTIQCQVDSQVTMMFWYRQQPGQSLTLIATANQGSEATYESGFVIDKFPISRPNLTFSTLTVSNMSPEDSSIYLCSVAPGTTNEKLFFGSGTQLSVL.

The chain uses TRBV7-2 and TRBJ2-7, with 11 bases lining up with TRBD2. The CDR3 has 15 amino acids. V dropped 7 bases and J dropped 3; count of bases not matched to a gene: 8. CDR1 SGHTA and CDR2 FQGNSA come from the germline V gene. In nucleotides, the CDR3 is TGTGCCAGCACCACCATAGCGGGAGGGGACTACGAGCAGTACTTC. Amino acid sequence: CASTTIAGGDYEQYF.

The genes are TRBV20-1 and TRBJ2-1; 7 bases align to TRBD2. The V gene end was trimmed by 6 bases and the J gene end by 6 bases; junction bases not matched to a gene: 2. CDR1 DFQATT and CDR2 SNEGSKA come from the germline V gene (reference sequence). The CDR3 runs to 11 residues. The DNA of the CDR3 is TGCAGTGCGAGACTAGCCAATGAGCAGTTCTTC. This gives the protein CSARLANEQFF.

The chain has TRBV15 and TRBJ2-1, with 7 nucleotides matching TRBD2. V lost 5 bases to trimming and J lost 5 bases; unmatched junction nucleotides: 3. The CDR3 runs 13 residues. Germline-derived CDR1 and CDR2 are LNHNV and YYDKDF (reference sequence). In nucleotides, the CDR3 is TGTGCCACCAGCCTAGCGGTTCACAATGAGCAGTTCTTC. Residues: CATSLAVHNEQFF. The full variable domain, rest sourced from reference TRBV15 and TRBJ2-1, is DAMVIQNPRYQVTQFGKPVTLSCSQTLNHNVMYWYQQKSSQAPKLLFHYYDKDFNNEADTPDNFQSRRPNTSFCFLDIRSPGLGDTAMYLCATSLAVHNEQFFGPGTRLTVL.

The V and J genes are TRBV18 and TRBJ2-5, with D hard to call. The CDR3 sequence is 17 residues long. Germline CDR1 reads KGHSH; CDR2 reads LQKENI. With 1 base removed from V and 5 bases from J, the gap between germline ends came to 20 bases. The CDR3 sequence: CASSPQRMAARDETQYF. In nucleotides, the CDR3 is TGTGCCAGCTCACCACAGAGGATGGCGGCCCGTGATGAGACCCAGTACTTC.

This clone was observed a single time. The rearrangement uses TRBV28 and TRBJ1-2, with 8 positions matching TRBD1. The CDR3 runs to 13 residues. Trimming took 8 bases from V and 8 from J; bases not matched to a gene: 10. Germline-derived CDR1 and CDR2 are MDHEN and SYDVKM. The CDR3 bases are TGTGCCAGCCGCTTTCAGGGGGCGAGCGGCTACACCTTC. Amino acids: CASRFQGASGYTF.

The rearrangement uses TRBV9 and TRBJ1-5; weak D call: TRBD1 (6 bases). The CDR3 length is 14 residues. Per the germline V gene, CDR1 is SGDLS and CDR2 is YYNGEE. The V end lost 3 bases, the J end lost 9 bases, and 16 bases lay between the germline ends. The CDR3 loop reads CASSGRDTGWPQHF. The CDR3 DNA reads as TGTGCCAGCAGCGGCCGGGACACCGGATGGCCCCAGCATTTT.

This sequence joins TRBV7-8 and TRBJ1-5, with D possibly being TRBD1 (5 bases). The CDR3 extends over 15 amino acids. From germline, CDR1 is SGHVS and CDR2 FQNEAQ. Trimming removed 1 base at V and 6 bases at J, with 13 bases between. The chain's CDR3 is CASSLEGARFQPQHF. Written as DNA, the CDR3 is TGTGCCAGCAGCTTAGAAGGGGCGCGGTTTCAGCCCCAGCATTTT.

The V call is TRBV7-9, the J call TRBJ2-5; tentatively, D is TRBD1 (6 bases). This CDR3 is 16 amino acids long. CDR1 SEHNR and CDR2 FQNEAQ come from the germline V gene (reference sequence). V was pared by 5 bases and J by 0 bases, with 16 bases between. Here the CDR3 DNA reads TGTGCCAGCAGCCCAAAGTACTGGGACAACCAAGAGACCCAGTACTTC. Translating gives CASSPKYWDNQETQYF.

This clone was found a few times. The genes are TRBV7-8 and TRBJ1-3; perhaps TRBD1 as D (5 bases). Trimming stripped 2 bases from V and 0 bases from J, with 11 bases between. The CDR3 has 16 amino acids. Germline assignment: CDR1 SGHVS and CDR2 FQNEAQ. CDR3 protein: CASSLYDSPSGNTIYF. The CDR3, as DNA: TGTGCCAGCAGCTTATACGACAGCCCCTCTGGAAACACCATATATTTT. Filled out from reference TRBV7-8 and TRBJ1-3, the complete variable domain reads GAGVSQSPRYKVAKRGQDVALRCDPISGHVSLFWYQQALGQGPEFLTYFQNEAQLDKSGLPSDRFFAERPEGSVSTLKIQRTQQEDSAVYLCASSLYDSPSGNTIYFGEGSWLTVV.

The rearrangement uses TRBV6-1 and TRBJ2-1; perhaps TRBD1 as D (6 bases). The CDR3 sequence is 15 residues long. Germline CDR1 MNHNS, CDR2 SASEGT. V lost 2 bases, J lost 10 bases, and 18 bases lay in between. CDR3: CASSETRKGQGEQFF. CDR3 coding DNA: TGTGCCAGCAGTGAAACGAGGAAGGGCCAGGGGGAGCAGTTCTTC.